A single T cell receptor (beta chain) is shown here with its context. Per the original data handling: The assay estimated nucleated cells by amplifying reference gene primers. Profiled with immunoSEQ multiplex PCR; TCRdb holds only in-frame clones, not every one. That table furnishes V, J and clone size, whereas the DNA furnished D and trimming. The sample lists fewer than 300,000 clones; roughly 87% were seen once. J gave up 8 bases and V 4 bases, and 7 bases lay outside the gene matches. The CDR3 length is 15 residues. From germline, CDR1 is MNHEY and CDR2 SVGEGT. The data were obtained in a study of blood T cell repertoires in COVID-19.

The clonotype comes from a woman in her thirties with acute or convalescent COVID-19. This sequence joins TRBV6-2 or TRBV6-3 and TRBJ2-1; 11 bases match TRBD1. The sample consisted of peripheral blood. CDR3 region: CASSSRDRGNYEQFF. CDR3 coding DNA: TGTGCCAGCAGTTCCCGGGACAGGGGGAACTATGAGCAGTTCTTC.